The 29 T cell receptor beta chains below all came from one sample that was sequenced in a study of cytomegalovirus exposure and HLA in healthy donors. Primers included in the PCR were 60 Vbeta and 13 Jbeta primers. Data came from immunoSEQ multiplex PCR; TCRdb stores just in-frame clones and leaves some out. The sample contains about 180,000 clones, roughly 80% of which appear only once. Sequencing was done on a sample of PBMCs. The receptors stem from a man aged 55 to 70 in good health and CMV-seronegative.

The chain joins TRBV19 to TRBJ2-1; 13 positions match TRBD2. The CDR3 loop spans 17 amino acids. The junction had 6 bases not matched to a gene; V was cut back by 2 bases and J by 5 bases. In germline, CDR1 is LNHDA, CDR2 SQIVND (reference sequence). CDR3 protein: CASSILTSGGINNEQFF. The CDR3 bases are TGTGCCAGTAGTATACTGACTAGCGGGGGGATAAACAATGAGCAGTTCTTC.

V gene TRBV29-1 combines with J gene TRBJ2-3; weak D call: TRBD1 (5 bases). Germline V gene data show CDR1 as SQVTM and CDR2 as ANQGSEA. V was clipped by 4 bases and J by 3 bases, with 8 bases between them. The CDR3 contains 12 residues. The CDR3 nucleotides read TGCAGCGTTGTATCAGGGACAGATACGCAGTATTTT. It codes for CSVVSGTDTQYF.

The chain has TRBV5-8 and TRBJ2-2; TRBD2 matches at 7 bases. J was trimmed by 7 bases and V by 5 bases; bases with no gene match: 8. Germline V gene sequence: CDR1 SGHTS, CDR2 YDEGEE. The CDR3 sequence is 14 residues long. The CDR3 DNA reads as TGTGCCAGCAGACAGCGGGGCCTCAACGGGGAGCTGTTTTTT. Translation: CASRQRGLNGELFF.

This clone was picked up a small number of times. The chain uses TRBV30 and TRBJ1-2, with TRBD1 matching 10 bases. From germline, CDR1 is GTSNPN and CDR2 SVGIG (reference sequence). With V trimmed by 1 base and J by 7 bases, 3 bases remained unmatched. This CDR3 has 13 residues. CDR3: CAWSGQGAGGYTF. DNA of the CDR3: TGTGCCTGGAGTGGACAGGGGGCTGGTGGCTACACCTTC.

This chain uses TRBV28 with TRBJ2-1; 9 bases map to TRBD2. J lost 3 bases, V lost 2 bases, and 2 bases had no gene match. CDR1 and CDR2 (germline): MDHEN, SYDVKM. The CDR3 sequence is 15 residues long. CDR3 amino acids: CASSLPSGNYNEQFF. The CDR3 DNA reads as TGTGCCAGCAGTTTACCTAGCGGGAACTACAATGAGCAGTTCTTC.

This clone was observed a handful of times. The J gene is TRBJ2-1, the V gene TRBV9, with D tentatively TRBD2 (6 bases). Trimming shortened V by 0 bases and J by 3 bases, and 10 bases separated the two germline ends. The germline V gene has CDR1 SGDLS and CDR2 YYNGEE. CDR3 length: 15 amino acids. CDR3 amino acids: CASSVGGTDYNEQFF. The CDR3 DNA follows: TGTGCCAGCAGCGTAGGCGGGACGGACTACAATGAGCAGTTCTTC.

The V and J genes are TRBV18 and TRBJ2-3; the D gene is possibly TRBD2 (5 bases). V was clipped by 0 bases and J by 4 bases, with 11 bases between them. This CDR3 is built from 15 residues. The germline V gene has CDR1 KGHSH and CDR2 LQKENI. CDR3 DNA sequence: TGTGCCAGCTCACCACCGGCTGTTAGCGCAGATACGCAGTATTTT. Translation gives CASSPPAVSADTQYF.

V and J are TRBV5-5 and TRBJ2-7, with D unresolved. V lost 4 bases to trimming and J lost 6 bases, with 17 bases between them. The CDR3 is 14 amino acids. CDR1 is SGHKS, CDR2 YYEKEE, per germline (reference sequence). The CDR3 DNA is TGTGCCAGCAGCCTAGGCCATCCCCTCGGCGAGCAGTACTTC. This translates into CASSLGHPLGEQYF.

The rearrangement links TRBV9 to TRBJ2-7; 9 positions agree with TRBD1. This CDR3 comprises 13 residues. In germline, CDR1 is SGDLS, CDR2 YYNGEE. Unmatched junction bases numbered 3, after V lost 2 bases and J lost 6 bases. The CDR3 DNA sequence: TGTGCCAGCAGCGTTGGACAGGGGAGCGAGCAGTACTTC. It is translated as CASSVGQGSEQYF. Full variable domain (rest looked up from reference TRBV9 and TRBJ2-7): DSGVTQTPKHLITATGQRVTLRCSPRSGDLSVYWYQQSLDQGLQFLIQYYNGEERAKGNILERFSAQQFPDLHSELNLSSLELGDSALYFCASSVGQGSEQYFGPGTRLTVT.

The sample holds a few counts of this clone. The V call is TRBV11-1, the J call TRBJ2-7; 9 bases agree with TRBD1. Germline values: CDR1 SGHAT, CDR2 FQDESV (reference sequence). V lost 1 base to trimming and J lost 6 bases; unmatched junction nucleotides: 1. The CDR3 is 13 residues long. The CDR3 here is CASSLVTGGEQYF. The CDR3, as DNA: TGTGCCAGCAGCTTAGTGACAGGGGGCGAGCAGTACTTC.

This clone turned up a few times. The rearrangement joins TRBV28 to TRBJ2-1; maybe TRBD2 (5 bases). V was clipped by 2 bases and J by 7 bases, with 15 bases between them. Looked up from germline, CDR1 is MDHEN and CDR2 is SYDVKM. The CDR3 is 15 residues long. Here the CDR3 reads CASSLPGVILNEQFF. CDR3 in DNA: TGTGCCAGCAGTTTACCCGGGGTGATCTTGAATGAGCAGTTCTTC. Full variable domain (outside the CDR3, taken from reference TRBV28 and TRBJ2-1): DVKVTQSSRYLVKRTGEKVFLECVQDMDHENMFWYRQDPGLGLRLIYFSYDVKMKEKGDIPEGYSVSREKKERFSLILESASTNQTSMYLCASSLPGVILNEQFFGPGTRLTVL.

V is TRBV2 and J is TRBJ1-2, with TRBD1 identical over 9 bases. The CDR3 runs to 15 residues. CDR1 SNHLY and CDR2 FYNNEI come from the germline V gene. J lost 6 bases, V lost 3 bases, and 8 bases had no gene match. CDR3 DNA sequence: TGTGCCAGCAGTGATGAGGGGACAGGGAGTCATGGCTACACCTTC. This sequence encodes CASSDEGTGSHGYTF.

The V and J genes are TRBV4-3 and TRBJ2-2; 11 bases line up with TRBD2. The CDR3 spans 15 residues. Losses at the gene ends were 5 bases for V and 6 bases for J; bases not matched to a gene: 5. Germline lookup yields CDR1 LGHNA and CDR2 YSLEER. In DNA form, the CDR3 reads TGCGCCAGCAGCGTGACTAGCGGGACTTCCGGGGAGCTGTTTTTT. Translated, it gives CASSVTSGTSGELFF.

This clone was seen a handful of times. J is TRBJ1-1 and V is TRBV4-1; D is unresolved. CDR1 MGHRA and CDR2 YSYEKL come from the germline V gene. The CDR3 has 14 residues. The V gene lost 1 base and the J gene lost 5 bases, with 11 bases spanning the gap. The CDR3 loop reads CASSQARLATEAFF. In nucleotides, the CDR3 is TGCGCCAGCAGCCAAGCGAGGTTAGCTACTGAAGCTTTCTTT.

The rearrangement joins TRBV21-1 to TRBJ1-2; TRBD1 is taken as the D call from the table, unchecked against the DNA. TRBV21-1 is a pseudogene. The CDR3 length is 20 residues. The CDR3 coding sequence is TGTGCCAGCAGCTCTTCCCGGTGGGGGACAGGGGGCCTATTTAACTATGGCTACACCTTC. This sequence encodes CASSSSRWGTGGLFNYGYTF.

The rearrangement links TRBV5-1 to TRBJ2-5; TRBD1 matches at 10 bases. This CDR3 spans 15 amino acids. J gave up 9 bases and V 0 bases, and 8 bases lay outside the gene matches. Germline V CDR1 and CDR2: SGHRS, YFSETQ. The CDR3 region is CASSLVGTGATPQYF. The CDR3 coding sequence is TGCGCCAGCAGCTTGGTGGGGACAGGGGCTACCCCCCAGTACTTC. The whole variable domain, remainder taken from reference TRBV5-1 and TRBJ2-5, is KAGVTQTPRYLIKTRGQQVTLSCSPISGHRSVSWYQQTPGQGLQFLFEYFSETQRNKGNFPGRFSGRQFSNSRSEMNVSTLELGDSALYLCASSLVGTGATPQYFGPGTRLLVL.

The V and J genes are TRBV5-8 and TRBJ1-2; no definite D call. Germline loops: CDR1 SGHTS, CDR2 YDEGEE. The germline V and J ends were trimmed by 0 bases and 5 bases, with 8 bases remaining between them. The CDR3 has 13 amino acids. CDR3 in amino acids: CASSLGQIYGYTF. CDR3 in DNA: TGTGCCAGCAGCTTGGGGCAGATTTATGGCTACACCTTC.

This chain joins TRBV27 and TRBJ1-4; D perhaps matches TRBD1 (5 bases). Germline V gene sequence: CDR1 MNHEY, CDR2 SMNVEV (reference sequence). The CDR3 loop spans 14 amino acids. V lost 3 bases and J 8 bases, leaving 13 bases between the germline ends. The CDR3 loop reads CASSLTQGVEKLFF. Written as DNA, the CDR3 is TGTGCCAGCAGTTTGACGCAGGGTGTAGAAAAACTGTTTTTT.

The chain couples TRBV19 to TRBJ1-1; TRBD1 aligns across 12 bases. J lost 11 bases, V lost 8 bases, and 12 bases had no gene match. This CDR3 contains 14 residues. Per the germline V gene, CDR1 is LNHDA and CDR2 is SQIVND (reference sequence). As DNA, the CDR3 is TGTGCCAGTGGGGGGACAGGGGGCACAGTTGGGGCTTTCTTT. Translating gives CASGGTGGTVGAFF.

The chain joins TRBV4-3 to TRBJ2-7, with D perhaps TRBD1 (5 bases). Looked up from germline, CDR1 is LGHNA and CDR2 is YSLEER. There are 16 residues in the CDR3. V shed 0 bases and J shed 6 bases, with 18 bases lying between them. CDR3 protein: CASSQDLGRATGEQYF. In DNA, the CDR3 is TGCGCCAGCAGCCAAGATCTCGGCAGGGCGACGGGCGAGCAGTACTTC.

V is TRBV28 and J is TRBJ2-2; D may be TRBD1 (5 bases). CDR3 size: 13 residues. Trimming removed 5 bases at V and 7 bases at J, with 11 bases between. Germline V gene lookup returns CDR1 MDHEN and CDR2 SYDVKM. The CDR3 bases are TGTGCCAGCAGTCCCAGGGTTAACGGGGAGCTGTTTTTT. Amino acids: CASSPRVNGELFF.

The chain has TRBV5-4 and TRBJ1-6; TRBD1 matches 9 bases. The ends lost 3 bases at V and 7 bases at J; junction bases unmatched: 11. This CDR3 spans 17 amino acids. Germline V lookup: CDR1 SGHNT, CDR2 YYREEE (reference sequence). The CDR3 is CASSSTGQGSANSPLHF. CDR3 nucleotide sequence: TGTGCCAGCAGCTCTACGGGACAGGGATCAGCAAATTCACCCCTCCACTTT.

The J gene is TRBJ1-5, the V gene TRBV28; D remains ambiguous. CDR1 and CDR2 from the germline V gene are MDHEN and SYDVKM. The V and J ends lost 3 bases and 6 bases respectively, with 15 bases between them. CDR3 length: 15 amino acids. CDR3 DNA: TGTGCCAGCAGTTTCTACAAACCAGGTGGTCAGCCCCAGCATTTT. This gives the protein CASSFYKPGGQPQHF.

As concerns this clone: The junction shows a germline mismatch at one end, possibly a read error. This chain joins TRBV29-1 and TRBJ1-4; D is unclear. In germline, CDR1 is SQVTM, CDR2 ANQGSEA. This CDR3 is 13 amino acids long. CDR3 sequence reads: CSVEARGNEKLFF. The CDR3 DNA is TGCAGCGTGGAAGCCCGCGGAAATGAAAAACTGTTTTTT.

This rearrangement joins TRBV6-1 to TRBJ1-5; D gene unclear. Between the trimmed V and J ends, which lost 1 base and 3 bases, there was a span of 10 bases. Per the germline V gene, CDR1 is MNHNS and CDR2 is SASEGT. The CDR3 has 15 amino acids. The DNA of the CDR3 is TGTGCCAGCAGTGAAGAGAGGGCGCACAATCAGCCCCAGCATTTT. As protein: CASSEERAHNQPQHF.

The chain has TRBV6-5 and TRBJ1-1, with TRBD1 identical over 10 bases. The CDR3 covers 16 residues. Germline V gene lookup returns CDR1 MNHEY and CDR2 SVGAGI. V lost 2 bases to trimming and J lost 4 bases; unmatched junction nucleotides: 7. The CDR3 spells CASSYRQGALSTEAFF. Here the CDR3 DNA reads TGTGCCAGCAGTTACAGACAGGGGGCGCTTAGCACTGAAGCTTTCTTT.

The gene calls are TRBV2 and TRBJ1-2; maybe TRBD1 (5 bases). In germline, CDR1 is SNHLY, CDR2 FYNNEI. Trimming removed 3 bases at V and 7 bases at J, with 15 bases between. This CDR3 region has 14 residues. Written as DNA, the CDR3 is TGTGCCAGCAGTGAGACAGCCTCCTACTCTGGCTACACCTTC. Translated: CASSETASYSGYTF.

The chain couples TRBV5-4 to TRBJ2-2; 9 nucleotides agree with TRBD1. Trimming at V came to 3 bases and at J to 6 bases, leaving 12 bases not matched to a gene. Germline V gene sequence: CDR1 SGHNT, CDR2 YYREEE (reference sequence). CDR3 length: 17 residues. CDR3 in amino acids: CASSWGSRDRAAGELFF. CDR3 nucleotides: TGTGCCAGCAGCTGGGGATCCCGGGACAGGGCTGCCGGGGAGCTGTTTTTT.

This chain joins TRBV21-1 and TRBJ2-1; TRBD1, the table's D call, lacks a check against the DNA. TRBV21-1 is a pseudogene locus. The CDR3 spans 15 residues. The CDR3 here is CASSKIQGFYIEQFF. The CDR3, as DNA: TGTGCCAGCAGCAAAATACAGGGCTTCTACATCGAGCAGTTCTTC.